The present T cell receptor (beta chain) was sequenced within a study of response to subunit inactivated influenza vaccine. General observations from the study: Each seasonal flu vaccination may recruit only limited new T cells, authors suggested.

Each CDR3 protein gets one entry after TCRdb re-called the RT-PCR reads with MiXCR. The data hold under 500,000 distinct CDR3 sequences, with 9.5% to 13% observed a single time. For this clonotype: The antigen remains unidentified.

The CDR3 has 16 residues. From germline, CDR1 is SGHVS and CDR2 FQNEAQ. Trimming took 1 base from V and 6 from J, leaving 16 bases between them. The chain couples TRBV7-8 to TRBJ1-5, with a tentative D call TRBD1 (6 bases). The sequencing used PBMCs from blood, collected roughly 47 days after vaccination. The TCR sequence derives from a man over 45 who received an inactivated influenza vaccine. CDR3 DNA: TGTGCCAGCAGCTTAGAGGCCCGGGGGGCCGGTCAGCCCCAGCATTTT. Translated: CASSLEARGAGQPQHF. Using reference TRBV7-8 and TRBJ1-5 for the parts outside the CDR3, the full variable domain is GAGVSQSPRYKVAKRGQDVALRCDPISGHVSLFWYQQALGQGPEFLTYFQNEAQLDKSGLPSDRFFAERPEGSVSTLKIQRTQQEDSAVYLCASSLEARGAGQPQHFGDGTRLSIL.